This T cell receptor beta chain was recorded in a study of blood T cells in healthy people across ages. Sample-barcoded 5' priming and a J-beta primer mix drove a second PCR of roughly 7 to 11 cycles. TCRdb independently ran MiXCR on the 5' RACE reads; one entry per CDR3 protein. The sample consists of 1.5 million to 1.9 million distinct CDR3 sequences, 35% to 45% of them appearing once. This CDR3 region has 14 residues. Germline V gene sequence: CDR1 SGHTA, CDR2 FQGNSA. V lost 5 bases, J lost 5 bases, and 16 bases lay in between. This clonotype was found a few times. This receptor was obtained from a woman between 18 and 29 years old in good health. The V call is TRBV7-2, the J call TRBJ2-7, with TRBD1 as a possible D gene (6 bases). The sequenced sample was blood. CDR3 amino acids: CASSVQGSVNEQYF. As DNA, the CDR3 is TGTGCCAGCAGCGTCCAGGGGTCGGTCAACGAGCAGTACTTC.